The 10 T cell receptor beta chains in this list originate from one sample, sequenced in a study of T cells in Graves' hyperthyroidism and ophthalmopathy (dated by TCRdb to about 2019). To prepare the library, multiplex PCR was applied. Reads for this sample came from an Illumina HiSeq 2000. TCR beta CDR3 regions were amplified from RNA transcripts. The TCR CDR3 was subjected to a first round of RT-PCR using the HTBI primer set and the Qiagen OneStep RT-PCR kit. In-frame beta chains were kept once TCRdb had trimmed the public reads at Q25 with fastp and called clones with MiXCR. Rows matching on CDR3 protein sequence are summarized as one entry with the most common DNA and genes. Recorded for this sample are about 610,000 distinct CDR3 sequences; roughly 14% of them occurred a single time. The ten largest clones add up to around 4.5% of the sample. The specimen sequenced was blood. These receptors all come from a woman aged 40 to 49 with Graves' ophthalmopathy.

This clonotype occurred many times. CDR3 nucleotide sequence: TGTGCCAGTAGTAGCCTCAACAACTATGGCTACACCTTC. Its translation: CASSSLNNYGYTF. The rearrangement links TRBV19 to TRBJ1-2; no reliable D call. The CDR3 totals 13 residues. Trimming shortened V by 4 bases and J by 2 bases, and 8 bases separated the two germline ends. CDR1 is LNHDA and CDR2 is SQIVND in the germline V gene (reference sequence).

This clonotype was observed at least ten times. The chain is built from TRBV28 and TRBJ2-7; tentatively, D is TRBD1 (5 bases). Germline-derived CDR1 and CDR2 are MDHEN and SYDVKM. The CDR3 is made up of 13 amino acids. The V and J ends lost 2 bases and 6 bases respectively, with 11 bases between them. In DNA form, the CDR3 reads TGTGCCAGCAGTTTAGCCCAGGGTGGCGAGCAGTACTTC. Translated: CASSLAQGGEQYF. Full variable domain (outside the CDR3, taken from reference TRBV28 and TRBJ2-7): DVKVTQSSRYLVKRTGEKVFLECVQDMDHENMFWYRQDPGLGLRLIYFSYDVKMKEKGDIPEGYSVSREKKERFSLILESASTNQTSMYLCASSLAQGGEQYFGPGTRLTVT.

In this sample, this clonotype turned up many times. This chain uses TRBV29-1 with TRBJ2-7; D remains unclear. With 4 bases removed from V and 5 bases from J, the gap between germline ends came to 12 bases. CDR1 is SQVTM, CDR2 ANQGSEA, per germline. CDR3 length: 12 amino acids. CDR3 DNA: TGCAGCGTTGTAAGGAGCAGCAACGAGCAGTACTTC. It specifies CSVVRSSNEQYF.

The table lists this clonotype with a count of one. The gene calls are TRBV28 and TRBJ2-4, with D perhaps given as TRBD1 or TRBD2 (5 bases each). CDR3 length: 14 amino acids. V lost 6 bases and J lost 8, with 17 bases in between. The germline gives CDR1 MDHEN, CDR2 SYDVKM. DNA for the CDR3: TGTGCCAGCAGCCCCCGATGGGTGGGGGACATTCAGTACTTC. This gives the protein CASSPRWVGDIQYF.

A single count supports this clonotype. The V gene is TRBV24-1, the J gene TRBJ1-2; 9 nucleotides match TRBD1. Trimming cost V 4 bases and J 7 bases; bases outside gene matches: 9. The length of the CDR3 is 15 residues. Germline V gives CDR1 KGHDR, CDR2 SFDVKD. The CDR3 DNA sequence: TGTGCCACCAGTGAGACAGGGGGTCCGAGGGGTGGCTACACCTTC. Its translation: CATSETGGPRGGYTF.

In this sample, this clonotype turned up many times. V gene TRBV19 combines with J gene TRBJ1-2, with D unclear. Germline values: CDR1 LNHDA, CDR2 SQIVND (reference sequence). V was pared by 7 bases and J by 4 bases, with 13 bases between. This CDR3 is 13 amino acids long. The CDR3 spells CASTLTSFYGYTF. CDR3 DNA sequence: TGTGCCAGTACCCTTACATCATTCTATGGCTACACCTTC.

This clonotype was counted only a few times. The rearrangement links TRBV5-1 to TRBJ2-2; TRBD2 aligns across 7 bases. Germline V gene data show CDR1 as SGHRS and CDR2 as YFSETQ. J was trimmed by 5 bases and V by 2 bases; bases with no gene match: 21. CDR3 length: 20 residues. The CDR3 DNA reads as TGCGCCAGCAGCTTCGGGGGATCCTCCAGCGGGAAGTCTGGAACCGGGGAGCTGTTTTTT. As protein: CASSFGGSSSGKSGTGELFF. The full variable domain, with the rest looked up from reference TRBV5-1 and TRBJ2-2, is KAGVTQTPRYLIKTRGQQVTLSCSPISGHRSVSWYQQTPGQGLQFLFEYFSETQRNKGNFPGRFSGRQFSNSRSEMNVSTLELGDSALYLCASSFGGSSSGKSGTGELFFGEGSRLTVL.

This clonotype was detected many times. The DNA for the CDR3 is TGTGCCAGCAGACCGTACAGGGGGAGCTCCTACGAGCAGTACTTC. Its protein product is CASRPYRGSSYEQYF. The J gene is TRBJ2-7, the V gene TRBV6-5; 8 bases align to TRBD1. This CDR3 is built from 15 residues. The germline V gene has CDR1 MNHEY and CDR2 SVGAGI. V shed 6 bases and J 0 bases; nucleotides not matched to a gene: 7.

This clonotype was counted at least ten times. The rearrangement uses TRBV20-1 and TRBJ2-5; 7 positions agree with TRBD1. The CDR3 is 15 amino acids. Per germline, CDR1 DFQATT and CDR2 SNEGSKA (reference sequence). V trimming: 3 bases; J trimming: 0 bases; junction bases outside the gene matches: 7. CDR3 loop: CSASRPDRNQETQYF. The CDR3 DNA sequence: TGCAGTGCTAGCAGGCCGGACAGGAACCAAGAGACCCAGTACTTC.

This clonotype was seen ten or more times. V is TRBV27 and J is TRBJ2-7, with 13 positions matching TRBD2. The CDR3 totals 18 residues. Germline-derived CDR1 and CDR2 are MNHEY and SMNVEV (reference sequence). V lost 5 bases and J lost 0; bases outside the gene matches: 10. The CDR3 DNA reads TGTGCCAGCAGTAGATCCGGGACTAGCGGGACGATCTCCTACGAGCAGTACTTC. Amino acid sequence: CASSRSGTSGTISYEQYF.